These 17 T cell receptor beta chains were sequenced from one sample in a study of vaccination effects on CD4 cells after COVID-19 (dated by TCRdb to between 2022 and 2023). Their antigens are not known. Libraries were built with the immunoSEQ multiplex PCR assay. The table comes from immuneACCESS by way of TCRdb, which keeps in-frame sequences with V and J called. Part of the clones is missing from these tables; in studies checked, under half for an unresolved V gene and the rest for unknown reasons. Here the sample has approximately 60,000 clones; around 73% occur a single time. The top ten clonotypes cover 4.3% of the sample. After 10 to 11 days of culture, CD4+ T cells were isolated with the EasySep CD4+ T cell isolation kit. Each participant received two doses of an mRNA SARS-CoV-2 vaccine, either BNT162b2 or mRNA-1273. Sequenced here: CD4+ T cells from PBMCs cultured without peptide, sampled after COVID-19 vaccination. Receptors were obtained from a human donor who received a COVID-19 vaccine.

The chain carries TRBV4-1 and TRBJ1-2, with TRBD1 identical over 11 bases. CDR3 length: 22 residues. The germline V gene encodes CDR1 MGHRA and CDR2 YSYEKL. Trimming cost V 4 bases and J 4 bases; bases outside gene matches: 26. The CDR3 nucleotides read TGCGCCAGCAGCCTAAATATCCCGGGAGTCCGGACAGGGGGCAGGCATGGCTATGGCTACACCTTC. Translating it yields CASSLNIPGVRTGGRHGYGYTF.

V usage is TRBV30 and J usage is TRBJ1-1; D is unclear. Germline V gene sequence: CDR1 GTSNPN, CDR2 SVGIG (reference sequence). The V end was cut by 1 base, the J end by 3 bases, with 9 bases between. CDR3 size: 13 residues. The CDR3 protein is CAWSARVDTEAFF. The CDR3 DNA reads as TGTGCCTGGAGTGCCCGGGTGGACACTGAAGCTTTCTTT.

J is TRBJ2-6 and V is TRBV7-3; D unclear. Trimming cost V 5 bases and J 0 bases, with 5 bases left between them. This CDR3 has 14 residues. Germline lookup yields CDR1 SGHTA and CDR2 FQGTGA. The CDR3, as DNA: TGTGCCAGCAGCCCGAGCTCTGGGGCCAACGTCCTGACTTTC. This translates into CASSPSSGANVLTF. Full variable domain (remainder filled in from reference TRBV7-3 and TRBJ2-6): GAGVSQTPSNKVTEKGKYVELRCDPISGHTALYWYRQSLGQGPEFLIYFQGTGAADDSGLPNDRFFAVRPEGSVSTLKIQRTERGDSAVYLCASSPSSGANVLTFGAGSRLTVL.

The CDR3 region is CASWGEVNTDTQYF. The CDR3 nucleotides read TGTGCCTCCTGGGGAGAAGTTAACACAGATACGCAGTATTTT. V is TRBV6-5 and J is TRBJ2-3, with D perhaps matching TRBD2 (5 bases). V shed 11 bases and J shed 2 bases, with 17 bases lying between them. CDR1 is MNHEY, CDR2 SVGAGI, per germline. The CDR3 covers 14 residues.

This clone was detected ten times or more. The chain employs TRBV9 and TRBJ2-1; D is uncertain. There are 14 residues in the CDR3. Looked up from germline, CDR1 is SGDLS and CDR2 is YYNGEE. V dropped 4 bases and J dropped 0 bases, with 8 bases sitting between them. The DNA of the CDR3 is TGTGCCAGCAGCCCACAGAGCTCCTACAATGAGCAGTTCTTC. This encodes CASSPQSSYNEQFF.

The rearrangement links TRBV5-8 to TRBJ2-3; either TRBD1 or TRBD2 may supply D (5 bases each). The CDR3 covers 15 residues. In germline, CDR1 is SGHTS, CDR2 YDEGEE. The V gene lost 4 bases and the J gene lost 2 bases, with 14 bases spanning the gap. CDR3 nucleotides: TGTGCCAGCAGCCGGGGCTCGGGGACCACAGATACGCAGTATTTT. Translating gives CASSRGSGTTDTQYF.

CDR3 DNA: TGTGCCAGCAGCTCGACTAGCGGCTACAATGAGCAGTTCTTC. This codes for CASSSTSGYNEQFF. This chain connects TRBV6-2 or TRBV6-3 to TRBJ2-1; 9 bases map to TRBD2. The V gene's germline CDR1 is MNHEY and CDR2 SVGEGT. V lost 6 bases and J lost 3; bases outside the gene matches: 3. This CDR3 is built from 14 residues.

The rearrangement joins TRBV19 to TRBJ1-1; D is undetermined. The CDR3 is 13 amino acids. Trimming pared 6 bases from V and 6 bases from J, leaving 14 bases between. From germline, CDR1 is LNHDA and CDR2 SQIVND (reference sequence). The CDR3 coding sequence is TGTGCCAGTAGGGCTTCGGTAAGACCTGAAGCTTTCTTT. Translation: CASRASVRPEAFF.

The V call is TRBV15, the J call TRBJ1-5, with 8 bases identical to TRBD1. Unmatched junction bases numbered 9, after V lost 5 bases and J lost 3 bases. The CDR3 spans 16 residues. The germline V gene has CDR1 LNHNV and CDR2 YYDKDF (reference sequence). The CDR3 coding sequence is TGTGCCACCAGCGCAACCGCGGGACAGGTCAATCAGCCCCAGCATTTT. Translating gives CATSATAGQVNQPQHF.

The chain links TRBV7-9 to TRBJ2-3; 9 bases agree with TRBD2. V shed 3 bases and J 1 base; nucleotides not matched to a gene: 2. The CDR3 sequence is 15 residues long. CDR1 and CDR2 (germline): SEHNR, FQNEAQ (reference sequence). The CDR3 region has the DNA TGTGCCAGCAGCTTCTTAGCGGGGGGCACAGATACGCAGTATTTT. It codes for CASSFLAGGTDTQYF.

The chain couples TRBV27 to TRBJ1-6, with D unresolved. CDR1 MNHEY and CDR2 SMNVEV come from the germline V gene (reference sequence). CDR3 length equals 12 residues. V was shortened by 4 bases and J by 7 bases, with 5 bases between the two germline ends. This CDR3 is CASSSINSPLHF. The DNA for the CDR3 is TGTGCCAGCAGTTCGATAAATTCACCCCTCCACTTT.

This clone was found once. The chain uses TRBV3-1 (or the pseudogene TRBV3-2) and TRBJ2-2; tentatively, D is TRBD1 or TRBD2 (5 bases each). CDR3 size: 14 residues. V was trimmed by 4 bases and J by 5 bases, leaving 11 bases between them. Germline values: CDR1 LGHDT, CDR2 YNNKEL (reference sequence). DNA for the CDR3: TGTGCCAGCAGCCTGGGGGTCGAGACCGGGGAGCTGTTTTTT. Its translation is CASSLGVETGELFF.

The J gene is TRBJ2-7, the V gene TRBV5-1; D is uncertain. Trimming removed 5 bases at V and 0 bases at J, with 15 bases between. The CDR3 is made up of 15 amino acids. Germline V gene lookup returns CDR1 SGHRS and CDR2 YFSETQ. CDR3 sequence: CASSLPGRFSYEQYF. The DNA for the CDR3 is TGCGCCAGCAGTTTGCCTGGCAGGTTCTCCTACGAGCAGTACTTC.

Only a few counts were recorded for this clone. CDR3 sequence (DNA): TGCAGCGTTTCTAGCGGGAGTCATTCAGATACGCAGTATTTT. Translation: CSVSSGSHSDTQYF. The chain combines TRBV29-1 with TRBJ2-3, with TRBD2 matching 10 bases. The germline V gene encodes CDR1 SQVTM and CDR2 ANQGSEA. The ends lost 5 bases at V and 4 bases at J; junction bases unmatched: 6. This CDR3 is built from 14 residues.

Only one count was recorded for this clone. V is TRBV3-1 (or the pseudogene TRBV3-2) and J is TRBJ1-1; 7 positions match TRBD1. Germline CDR1 LGHDT, CDR2 YNNKEL (reference sequence). The CDR3 has 16 amino acids. J lost 0 bases, V lost 4 bases, and 8 bases had no gene match. CDR3 DNA: TGTGCCAGCAGCCCCGACAGGGATGGAATGAACACTGAAGCTTTCTTT. It translates to CASSPDRDGMNTEAFF.

This clone has only one observation. The chain employs TRBV5-1 and TRBJ2-6; maybe TRBD2 (6 bases). The CDR3 runs to 15 residues. Trimming left V 4 bases short and J 0 bases short, with 8 bases between. From germline, CDR1 is SGHRS and CDR2 YFSETQ. CDR3 nucleotides: TGCGCCAGCAGCGTCGGGGGCTCTGGGGCCAACGTCCTGACTTTC. Translating gives CASSVGGSGANVLTF.

The CDR3 protein is CASSLDSPGVSYEQYF. Here the CDR3 DNA reads TGTGCCAGCAGCTTGGATTCGCCAGGGGTTTCCTACGAGCAGTACTTC. The rearrangement links TRBV7-2 to TRBJ2-7; possibly TRBD1 for D (6 bases). The ends were cut back, 3 bases at V and 1 base at J, with 16 bases in the middle. This CDR3 comprises 16 residues. CDR1 SGHTA and CDR2 FQGNSA come from the germline V gene. Full variable domain (outside the CDR3, taken from reference TRBV7-2 and TRBJ2-7): GAGVSQSPSNKVTEKGKDVELRCDPISGHTALYWYRQSLGQGLEFLIYFQGNSAPDKSGLPSDRFSAERTGGSVSTLTIQRTQQEDSAVYLCASSLDSPGVSYEQYFGPGTRLTVT.